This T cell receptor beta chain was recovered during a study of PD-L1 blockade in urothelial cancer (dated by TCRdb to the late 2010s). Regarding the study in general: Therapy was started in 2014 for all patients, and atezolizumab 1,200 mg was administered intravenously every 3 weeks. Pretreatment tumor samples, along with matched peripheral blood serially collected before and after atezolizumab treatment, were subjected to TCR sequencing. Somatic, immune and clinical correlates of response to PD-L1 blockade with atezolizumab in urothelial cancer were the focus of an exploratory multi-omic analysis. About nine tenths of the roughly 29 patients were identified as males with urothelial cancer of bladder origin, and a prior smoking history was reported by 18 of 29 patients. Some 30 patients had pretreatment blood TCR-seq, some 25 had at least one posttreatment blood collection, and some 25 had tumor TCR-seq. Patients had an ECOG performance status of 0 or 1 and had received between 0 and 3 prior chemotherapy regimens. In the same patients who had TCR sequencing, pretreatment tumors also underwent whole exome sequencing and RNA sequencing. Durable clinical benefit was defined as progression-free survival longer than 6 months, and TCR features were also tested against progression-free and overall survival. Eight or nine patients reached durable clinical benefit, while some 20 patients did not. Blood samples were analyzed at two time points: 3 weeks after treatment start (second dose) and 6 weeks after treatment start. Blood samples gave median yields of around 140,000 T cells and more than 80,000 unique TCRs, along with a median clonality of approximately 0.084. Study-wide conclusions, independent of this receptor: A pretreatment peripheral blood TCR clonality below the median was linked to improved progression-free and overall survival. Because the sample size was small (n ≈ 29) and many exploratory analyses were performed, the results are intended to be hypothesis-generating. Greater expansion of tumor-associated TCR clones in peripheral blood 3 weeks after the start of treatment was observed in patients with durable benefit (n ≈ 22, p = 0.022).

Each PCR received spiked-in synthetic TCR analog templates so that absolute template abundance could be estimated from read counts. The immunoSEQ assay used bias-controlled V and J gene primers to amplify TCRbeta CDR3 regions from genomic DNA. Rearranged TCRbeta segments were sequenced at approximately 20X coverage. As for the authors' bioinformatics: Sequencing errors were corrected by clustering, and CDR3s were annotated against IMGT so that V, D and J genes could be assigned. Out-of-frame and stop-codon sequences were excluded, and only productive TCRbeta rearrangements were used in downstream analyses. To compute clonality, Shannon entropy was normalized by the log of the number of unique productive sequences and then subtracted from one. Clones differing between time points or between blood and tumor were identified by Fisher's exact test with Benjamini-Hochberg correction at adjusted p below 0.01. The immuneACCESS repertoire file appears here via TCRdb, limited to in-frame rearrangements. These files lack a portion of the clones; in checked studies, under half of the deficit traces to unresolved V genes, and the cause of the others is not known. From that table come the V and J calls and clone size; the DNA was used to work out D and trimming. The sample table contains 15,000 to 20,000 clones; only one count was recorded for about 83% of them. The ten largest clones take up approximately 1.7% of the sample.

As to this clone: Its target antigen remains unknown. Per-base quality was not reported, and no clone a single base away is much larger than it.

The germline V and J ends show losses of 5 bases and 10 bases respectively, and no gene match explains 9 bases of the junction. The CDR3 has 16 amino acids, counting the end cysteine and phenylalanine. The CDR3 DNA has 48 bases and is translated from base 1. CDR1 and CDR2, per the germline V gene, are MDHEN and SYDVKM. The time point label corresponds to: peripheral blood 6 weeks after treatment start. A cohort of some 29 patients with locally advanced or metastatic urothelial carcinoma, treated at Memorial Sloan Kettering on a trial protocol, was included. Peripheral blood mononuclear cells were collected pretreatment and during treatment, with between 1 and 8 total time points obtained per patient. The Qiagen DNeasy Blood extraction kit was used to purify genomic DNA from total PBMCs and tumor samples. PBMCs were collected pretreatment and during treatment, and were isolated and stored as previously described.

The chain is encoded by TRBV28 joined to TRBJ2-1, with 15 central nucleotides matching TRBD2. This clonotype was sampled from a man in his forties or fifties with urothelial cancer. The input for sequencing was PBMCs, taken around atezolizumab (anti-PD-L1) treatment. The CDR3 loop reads CASSRTSGGAWKEQFF. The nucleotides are TGTGCCAGCAGTAGGACTAGCGGGGGGGCTTGGAAAGAGCAGTTCTTC.